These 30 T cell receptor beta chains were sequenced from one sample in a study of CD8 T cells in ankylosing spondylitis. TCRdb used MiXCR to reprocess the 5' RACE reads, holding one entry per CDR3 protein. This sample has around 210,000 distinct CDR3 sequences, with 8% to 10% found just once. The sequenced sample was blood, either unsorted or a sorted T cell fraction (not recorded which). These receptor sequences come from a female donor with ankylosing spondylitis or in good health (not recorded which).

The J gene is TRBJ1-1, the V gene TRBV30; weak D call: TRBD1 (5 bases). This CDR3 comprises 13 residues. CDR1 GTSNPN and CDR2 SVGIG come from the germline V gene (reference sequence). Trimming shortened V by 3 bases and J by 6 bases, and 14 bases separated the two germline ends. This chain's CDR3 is CAWRVGSGAEAFF. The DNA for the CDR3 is TGTGCCTGGAGAGTCGGCTCGGGGGCTGAAGCTTTCTTT.

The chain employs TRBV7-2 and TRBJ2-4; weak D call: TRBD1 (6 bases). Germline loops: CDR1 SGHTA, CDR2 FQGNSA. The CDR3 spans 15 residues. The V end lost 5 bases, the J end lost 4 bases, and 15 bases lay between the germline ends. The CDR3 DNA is TGTGCCAGCAGCATTCTCGACAGGAAGAAAAACATTCAGTACTTC. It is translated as CASSILDRKKNIQYF.

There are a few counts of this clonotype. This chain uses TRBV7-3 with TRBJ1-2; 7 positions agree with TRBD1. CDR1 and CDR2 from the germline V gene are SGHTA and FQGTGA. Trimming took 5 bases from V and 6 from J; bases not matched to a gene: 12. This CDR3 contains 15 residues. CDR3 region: CASSLSGGQTDGYTF. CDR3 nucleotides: TGTGCCAGCAGCCTCTCCGGGGGACAGACTGATGGCTACACCTTC. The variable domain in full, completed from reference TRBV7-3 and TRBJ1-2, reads GAGVSQTPSNKVTEKGKYVELRCDPISGHTALYWYRQSLGQGPEFLIYFQGTGAADDSGLPNDRFFAVRPEGSVSTLKIQRTERGDSAVYLCASSLSGGQTDGYTFGSGTRLTVV.

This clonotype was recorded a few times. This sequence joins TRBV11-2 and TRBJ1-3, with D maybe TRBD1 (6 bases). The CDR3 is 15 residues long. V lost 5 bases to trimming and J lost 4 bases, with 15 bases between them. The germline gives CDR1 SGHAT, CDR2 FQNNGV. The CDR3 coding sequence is TGTGCCAGCAGCCGTCGTATGGGGGCAGGAAACACCATATATTTT. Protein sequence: CASSRRMGAGNTIYF.

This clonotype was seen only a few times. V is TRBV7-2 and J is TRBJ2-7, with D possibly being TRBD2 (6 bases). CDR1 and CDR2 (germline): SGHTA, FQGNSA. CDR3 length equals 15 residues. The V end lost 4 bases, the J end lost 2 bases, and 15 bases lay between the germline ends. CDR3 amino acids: CASSSGGWKTYEQYF. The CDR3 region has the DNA TGTGCCAGCAGCTCCGGGGGTTGGAAGACCTACGAGCAGTACTTC.

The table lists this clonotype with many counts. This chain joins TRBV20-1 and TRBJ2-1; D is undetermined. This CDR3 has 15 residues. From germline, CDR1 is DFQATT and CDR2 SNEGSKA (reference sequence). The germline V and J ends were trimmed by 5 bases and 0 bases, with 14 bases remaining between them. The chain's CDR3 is CSAAPPPSSYNEQFF. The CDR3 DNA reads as TGCAGTGCTGCCCCACCCCCGAGCTCCTACAATGAGCAGTTCTTC.

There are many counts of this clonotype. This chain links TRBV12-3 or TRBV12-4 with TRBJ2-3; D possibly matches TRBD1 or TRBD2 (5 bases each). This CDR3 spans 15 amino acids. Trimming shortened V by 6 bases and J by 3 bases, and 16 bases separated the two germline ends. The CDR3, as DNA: TGTGCCAGCAGCCGGTGGGACCTTGGGACAGATACGCAGTATTTT. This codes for CASSRWDLGTDTQYF.

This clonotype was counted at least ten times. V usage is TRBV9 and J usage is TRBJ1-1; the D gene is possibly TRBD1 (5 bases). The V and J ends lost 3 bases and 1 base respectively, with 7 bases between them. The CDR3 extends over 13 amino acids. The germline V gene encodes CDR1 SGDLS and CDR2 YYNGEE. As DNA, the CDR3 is TGTGCCAGCAGCGGTGGGGGGAACACTGAAGCTTTCTTT. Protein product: CASSGGGNTEAFF.

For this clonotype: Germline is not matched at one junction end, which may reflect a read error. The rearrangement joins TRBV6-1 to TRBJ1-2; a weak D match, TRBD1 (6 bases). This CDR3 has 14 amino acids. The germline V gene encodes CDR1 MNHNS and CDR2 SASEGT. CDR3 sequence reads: CASGSGDKIYDYTF. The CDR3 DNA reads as TGTGCCAGCGGATCCGGGGACAAGATCTATGACTACACCTTC.

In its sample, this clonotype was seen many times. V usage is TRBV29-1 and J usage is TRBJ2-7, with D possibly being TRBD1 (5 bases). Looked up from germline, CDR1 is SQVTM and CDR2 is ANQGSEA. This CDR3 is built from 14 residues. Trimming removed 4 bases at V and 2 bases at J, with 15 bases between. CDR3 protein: CSVVGQEGAYEQYF. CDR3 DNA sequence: TGCAGCGTTGTCGGTCAGGAAGGGGCCTACGAGCAGTACTTC.

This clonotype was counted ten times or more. The CDR3 reads CASSFPGRERTGELFF. The CDR3 region has the DNA TGTGCCAGCAGCTTCCCAGGGCGGGAGAGAACCGGGGAGCTGTTTTTT. This rearrangement joins TRBV7-9 to TRBJ2-2; the match to TRBD2 covers 7 bases. Germline V gene lookup returns CDR1 SEHNR and CDR2 FQNEAQ (reference sequence). The CDR3 extends over 16 amino acids. Germline trimming cut 3 bases from V and 5 bases from J; bases unmatched to any gene: 9.

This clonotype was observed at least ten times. DNA of the CDR3: TGTGCCAGCAGTGTGCAAGGATGGGGGAACACCGGGGAGCTGTTTTTT. This codes for CASSVQGWGNTGELFF. The chain combines TRBV2 with TRBJ2-2; D ambiguous. V shed 4 bases and J shed 1 base, with 13 bases lying between them. Germline V CDR1 and CDR2: SNHLY, FYNNEI. The CDR3 extends over 16 amino acids.

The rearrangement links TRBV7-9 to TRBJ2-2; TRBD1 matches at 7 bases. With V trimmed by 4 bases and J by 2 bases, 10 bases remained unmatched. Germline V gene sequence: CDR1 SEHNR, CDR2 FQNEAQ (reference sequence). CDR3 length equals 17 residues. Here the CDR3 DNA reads TGTGCCAGCAGCTCCCCCAGACAGGGAAGAAACACCGGGGAGCTGTTTTTT. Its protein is CASSSPRQGRNTGELFF.

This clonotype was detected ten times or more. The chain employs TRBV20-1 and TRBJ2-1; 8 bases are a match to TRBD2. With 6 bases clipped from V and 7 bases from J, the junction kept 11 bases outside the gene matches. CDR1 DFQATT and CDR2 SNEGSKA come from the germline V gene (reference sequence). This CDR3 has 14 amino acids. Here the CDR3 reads CSAPGTRQRNEQFF. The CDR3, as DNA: TGCAGTGCGCCCGGGACTAGGCAAAGGAATGAGCAGTTCTTC.

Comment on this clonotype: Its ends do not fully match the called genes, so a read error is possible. The CDR3 coding sequence is TGTGCTAGCAGCTTAGCGTTAGTGGGAAACACCGGGGAGCTGTTTTTT. Protein: CASSLALVGNTGELFF. V usage is TRBV7-9 and J usage is TRBJ2-2, with a weak D call TRBD2 (5 bases). The CDR3 totals 16 residues. Germline values: CDR1 SEHNR, CDR2 FQNEAQ (reference sequence).

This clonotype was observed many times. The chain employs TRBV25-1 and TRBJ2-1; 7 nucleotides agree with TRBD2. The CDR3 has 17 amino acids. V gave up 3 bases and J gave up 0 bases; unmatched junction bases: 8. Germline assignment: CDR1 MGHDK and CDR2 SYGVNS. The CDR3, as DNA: TGTGCCAGCAGTGATTTAGCAGGCGGGAGCTCCTACAATGAGCAGTTCTTC. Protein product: CASSDLAGGSSYNEQFF.

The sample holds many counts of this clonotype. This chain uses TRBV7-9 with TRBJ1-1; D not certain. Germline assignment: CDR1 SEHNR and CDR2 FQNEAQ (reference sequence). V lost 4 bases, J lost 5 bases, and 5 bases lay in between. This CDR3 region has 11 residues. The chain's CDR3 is CASSSKTEAFF. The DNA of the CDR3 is TGTGCCAGCAGCTCCAAGACTGAAGCTTTCTTT.

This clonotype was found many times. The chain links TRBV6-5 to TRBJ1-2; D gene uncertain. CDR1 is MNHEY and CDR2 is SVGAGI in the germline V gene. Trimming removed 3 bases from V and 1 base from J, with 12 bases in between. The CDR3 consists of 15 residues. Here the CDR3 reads CASSYNDRLNYGYTF. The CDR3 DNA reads TGTGCCAGCAGTTATAACGATCGACTTAACTATGGCTACACCTTC.

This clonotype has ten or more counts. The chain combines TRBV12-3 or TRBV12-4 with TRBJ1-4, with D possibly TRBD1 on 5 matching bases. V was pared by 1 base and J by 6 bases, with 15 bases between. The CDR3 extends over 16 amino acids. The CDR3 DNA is TGTGCCAGCAGTTTAGGACGCTCCCGGGACGATGAAAAACTGTTTTTT. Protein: CASSLGRSRDDEKLFF.

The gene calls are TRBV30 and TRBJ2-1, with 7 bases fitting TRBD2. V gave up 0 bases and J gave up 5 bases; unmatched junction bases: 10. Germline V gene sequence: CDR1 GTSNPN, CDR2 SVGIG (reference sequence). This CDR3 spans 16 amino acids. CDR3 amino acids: CAWSVQRGRADNEQFF. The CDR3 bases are TGTGCCTGGAGTGTACAACGAGGGAGGGCCGACAATGAGCAGTTCTTC.

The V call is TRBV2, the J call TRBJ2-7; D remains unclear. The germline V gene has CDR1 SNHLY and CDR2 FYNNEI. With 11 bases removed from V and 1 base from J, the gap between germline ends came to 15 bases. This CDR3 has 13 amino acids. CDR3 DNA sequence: TGTGCCGACTCCGAACTTACTTCCTACGAGCAGTACTTC. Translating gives CADSELTSYEQYF.

The chain's CDR3 is CASRPGLTGGYTF. The DNA of the CDR3 is TGTGCCAGCAGACCTGGATTGACGGGAGGCTACACCTTC. This chain connects TRBV11-2 to TRBJ1-2; no firm D call. Germline lookup yields CDR1 SGHAT and CDR2 FQNNGV. The CDR3 sequence is 13 residues long. The V and J ends lost 6 bases and 8 bases respectively, with 16 bases between them. Full variable domain (rest looked up from reference TRBV11-2 and TRBJ1-2): EAGVAQSPRYKIIEKRQSVAFWCNPISGHATLYWYQQILGQGPKLLIQFQNNGVVDDSQLPKDRFSAERLKGVDSTLKIQPAKLEDSAVYLCASRPGLTGGYTFGSGTRLTVV.

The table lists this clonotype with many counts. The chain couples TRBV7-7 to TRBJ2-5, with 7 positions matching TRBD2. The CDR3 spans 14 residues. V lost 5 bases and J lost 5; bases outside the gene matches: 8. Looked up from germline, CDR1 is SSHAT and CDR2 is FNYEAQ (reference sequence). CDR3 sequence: CASSPTFGGETQYF. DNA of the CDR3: TGTGCCAGCAGCCCGACCTTCGGGGGGGAGACCCAGTACTTC.

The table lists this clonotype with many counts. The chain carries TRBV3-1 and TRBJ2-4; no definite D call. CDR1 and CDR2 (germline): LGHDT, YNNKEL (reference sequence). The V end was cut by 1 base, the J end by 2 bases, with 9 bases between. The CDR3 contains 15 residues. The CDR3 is CASSQVGITKNIQYF. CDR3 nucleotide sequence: TGTGCCAGCAGCCAAGTAGGGATCACCAAAAACATTCAGTACTTC.

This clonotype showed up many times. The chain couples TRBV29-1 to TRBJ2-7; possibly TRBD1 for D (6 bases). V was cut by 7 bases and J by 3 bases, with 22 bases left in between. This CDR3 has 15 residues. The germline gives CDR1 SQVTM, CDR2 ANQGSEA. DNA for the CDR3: TGCAGCGCTGCCGTGTTTGGGGGCGGCAGCTACGAGCAGTACTTC. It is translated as CSAAVFGGGSYEQYF.

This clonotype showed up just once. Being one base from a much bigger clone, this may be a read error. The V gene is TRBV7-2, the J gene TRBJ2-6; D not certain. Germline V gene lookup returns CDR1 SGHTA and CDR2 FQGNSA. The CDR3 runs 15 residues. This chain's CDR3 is CVSSSWASGANVLTF. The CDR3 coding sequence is TGTGTCAGCAGCTCCTGGGCTTCTGGGGCCAACGTCCTGACTTTC. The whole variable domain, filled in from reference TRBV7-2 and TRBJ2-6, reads GAGVSQSPSNKVTEKGKDVELRCDPISGHTALYWYRQSLGQGLEFLIYFQGNSAPDKSGLPSDRFSAERTGGSVSTLTIQRTQQEDSAVYLCVSSSWASGANVLTFGAGSRLTVL.

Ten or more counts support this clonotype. As DNA, the CDR3 is TGTGCCAGCAATGATCGCGGGGCTAGGGACATTCAGTACTTC. Translated: CASNDRGARDIQYF. This chain links TRBV6-2 or TRBV6-3 with TRBJ2-4, with D maybe TRBD2 (6 bases). The CDR3 loop spans 14 amino acids. The V and J ends lost 7 bases and 8 bases respectively, with 18 bases between them. Germline V lookup: CDR1 MNHEY, CDR2 SVGEGT.

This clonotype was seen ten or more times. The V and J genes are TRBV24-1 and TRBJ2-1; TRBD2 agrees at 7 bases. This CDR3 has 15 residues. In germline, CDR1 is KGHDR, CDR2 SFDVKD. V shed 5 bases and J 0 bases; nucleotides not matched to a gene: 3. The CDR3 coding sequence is TGTGCCACCAGTGGAGCGGGACTCTCCTACAATGAGCAGTTCTTC. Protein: CATSGAGLSYNEQFF.

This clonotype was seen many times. Here the CDR3 DNA reads TGCGCCAGCAGCTTGTTCCCGGGACAGGGGGAATACGAGCAGTACTTC. Protein sequence: CASSLFPGQGEYEQYF. The rearrangement joins TRBV5-1 to TRBJ2-7; 11 bases fit TRBD1. The V segment lost 1 base and the J segment 4 bases; nucleotides outside the gene matches: 7. The CDR3 length is 16 residues. Germline CDR1 is SGHRS and CDR2 is YFSETQ.

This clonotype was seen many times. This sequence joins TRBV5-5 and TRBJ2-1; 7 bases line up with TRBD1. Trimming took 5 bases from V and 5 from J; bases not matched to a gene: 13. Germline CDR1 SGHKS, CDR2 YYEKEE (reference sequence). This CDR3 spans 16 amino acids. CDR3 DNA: TGTGCCAGCAGTTCCCTCCCGGGACAGCCAGACAATGAGCAGTTCTTC. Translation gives CASSSLPGQPDNEQFF.